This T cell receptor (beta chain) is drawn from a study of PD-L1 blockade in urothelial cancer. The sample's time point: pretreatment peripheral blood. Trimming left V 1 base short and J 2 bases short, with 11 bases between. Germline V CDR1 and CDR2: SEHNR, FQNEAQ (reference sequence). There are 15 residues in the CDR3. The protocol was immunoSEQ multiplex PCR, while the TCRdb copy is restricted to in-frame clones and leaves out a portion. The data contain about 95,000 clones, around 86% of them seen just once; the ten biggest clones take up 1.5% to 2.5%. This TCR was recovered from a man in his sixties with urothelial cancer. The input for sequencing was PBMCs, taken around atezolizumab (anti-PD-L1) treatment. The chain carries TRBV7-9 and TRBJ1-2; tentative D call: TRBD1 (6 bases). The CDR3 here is CASSLEGGPNYGYTF. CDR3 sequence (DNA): TGTGCCAGCAGCTTAGAAGGGGGACCCAACTATGGCTACACCTTC.